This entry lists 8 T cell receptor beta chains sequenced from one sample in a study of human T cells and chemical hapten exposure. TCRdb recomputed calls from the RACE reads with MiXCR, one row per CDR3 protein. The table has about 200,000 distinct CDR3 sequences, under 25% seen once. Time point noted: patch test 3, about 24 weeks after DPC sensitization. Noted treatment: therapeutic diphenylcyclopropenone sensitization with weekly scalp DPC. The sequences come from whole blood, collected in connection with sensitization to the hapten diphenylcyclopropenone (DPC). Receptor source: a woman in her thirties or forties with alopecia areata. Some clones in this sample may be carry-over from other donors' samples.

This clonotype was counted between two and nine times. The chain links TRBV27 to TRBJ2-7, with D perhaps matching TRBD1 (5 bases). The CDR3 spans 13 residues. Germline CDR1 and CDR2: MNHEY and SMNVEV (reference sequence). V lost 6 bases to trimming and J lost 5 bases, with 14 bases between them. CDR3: CASRGLGPDEQYF. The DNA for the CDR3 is TGTGCCAGCAGGGGTCTGGGGCCGGACGAGCAGTACTTC.

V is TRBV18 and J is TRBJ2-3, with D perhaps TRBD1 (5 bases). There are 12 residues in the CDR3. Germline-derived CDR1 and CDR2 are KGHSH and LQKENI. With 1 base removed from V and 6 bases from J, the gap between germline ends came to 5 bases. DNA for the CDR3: TGTGCCAGCTCACCACAGGGGGATACGCAGTATTTT. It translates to CASSPQGDTQYF.

The CDR3 loop reads CASRGTEEYEQYF. CDR3 coding DNA: TGTGCCAGCAGGGGGACTGAAGAGTACGAGCAGTACTTC. This chain connects TRBV10-3 to TRBJ2-7; weak D call: TRBD1 (7 bases). The CDR3 has 13 residues. The germline V gene encodes CDR1 ENHRY and CDR2 SYGVKD. With 10 bases removed from V and 4 bases from J, the gap between germline ends came to 17 bases.

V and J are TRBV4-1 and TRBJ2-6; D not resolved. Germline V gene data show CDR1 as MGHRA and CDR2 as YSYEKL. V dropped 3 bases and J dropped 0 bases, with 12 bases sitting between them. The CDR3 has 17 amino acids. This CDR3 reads CASSHPGRTSGANVLTF. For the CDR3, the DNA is TGCGCCAGCAGCCACCCTGGACGGACCTCTGGGGCCAACGTCCTGACTTTC.

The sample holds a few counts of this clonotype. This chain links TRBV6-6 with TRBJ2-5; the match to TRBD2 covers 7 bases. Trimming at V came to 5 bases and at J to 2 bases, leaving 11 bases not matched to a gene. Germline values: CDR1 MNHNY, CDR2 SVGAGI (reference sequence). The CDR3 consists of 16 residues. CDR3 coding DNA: TGTGCCAGCAGTCAATACCGGACTAGAGGGCAAGAGACCCAGTACTTC. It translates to CASSQYRTRGQETQYF.

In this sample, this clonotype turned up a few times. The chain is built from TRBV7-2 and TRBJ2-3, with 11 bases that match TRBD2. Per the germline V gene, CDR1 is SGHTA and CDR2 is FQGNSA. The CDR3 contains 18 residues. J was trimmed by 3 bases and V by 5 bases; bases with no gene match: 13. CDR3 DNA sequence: TGTGCCAGCAGCCGCCCGATAGCGGGAGGGCCTGAGACAGATACGCAGTATTTT. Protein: CASSRPIAGGPETDTQYF.

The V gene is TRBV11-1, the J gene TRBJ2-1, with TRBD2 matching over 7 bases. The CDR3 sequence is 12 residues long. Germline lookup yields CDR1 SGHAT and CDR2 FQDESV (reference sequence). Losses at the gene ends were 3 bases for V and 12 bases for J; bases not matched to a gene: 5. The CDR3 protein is CASSLGGDGQFF. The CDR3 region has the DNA TGTGCCAGCAGCTTGGGAGGGGACGGGCAGTTCTTC.

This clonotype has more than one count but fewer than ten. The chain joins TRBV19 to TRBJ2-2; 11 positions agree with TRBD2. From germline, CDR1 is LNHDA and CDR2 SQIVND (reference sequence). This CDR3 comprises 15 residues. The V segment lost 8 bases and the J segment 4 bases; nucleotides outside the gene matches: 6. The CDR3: CASVAGGAGTGELFF. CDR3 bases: TGTGCCAGTGTAGCGGGAGGGGCAGGCACCGGGGAGCTGTTTTTT.